These 11 T cell receptor beta chains were sequenced from one sample in a study of molecular identifiers for immune sequencing clone quantification. Each CDR3 protein gets one entry after TCRdb re-called the PCR reads with MiXCR. The sample holds hundreds of thousands of distinct CDR3 sequences; approximately 24% are singletons and the top ten take roughly 0.83%. Sequencing was done on a sample of naive CD8+ T cells from blood, with Jurkat cell RNA spiked in. Subset given: FACS-sorted CD8+CD4-CCR7+CD45RA+ naive T cells. These receptors all come from a human donor in good health. Some libraries in this study had Jurkat cell RNA spiked in.

This clonotype was observed many times. The chain uses TRBV4-1 and TRBJ2-7, with TRBD2 matching over 7 bases. J lost 4 bases, V lost 4 bases, and 4 bases had no gene match. Germline V lookup: CDR1 MGHRA, CDR2 YSYEKL. This CDR3 contains 13 residues. CDR3 loop: CASSPEGLYEQYF. CDR3 nucleotide sequence: TGCGCCAGCAGCCCAGAGGGACTATACGAGCAGTACTTC.

This clonotype was seen many times. The genes are TRBV29-1 and TRBJ2-5, with unresolved D. V shed 6 bases and J shed 5 bases, with 19 bases lying between them. The CDR3 covers 14 residues. Germline CDR1 reads SQVTM; CDR2 reads ANQGSEA. The CDR3 loop is CSVGYRPDLETQYF. In nucleotides, the CDR3 is TGCAGCGTGGGGTACAGACCCGATTTGGAGACCCAGTACTTC.

The chain combines TRBV6-2 or TRBV6-3 with TRBJ2-3, with TRBD2 matching 8 bases. The V gene end was trimmed by 2 bases and the J gene end by 5 bases; junction bases not matched to a gene: 6. The CDR3 has 15 amino acids. Germline V gene data show CDR1 as MNHEY and CDR2 as SVGEGT. The CDR3 sequence: CASSYTGGPGDTQYF. The DNA for the CDR3 is TGTGCCAGCAGTTACACGGGAGGGCCGGGAGATACGCAGTATTTT.

This rearrangement joins TRBV5-4 to TRBJ2-7; D possibly corresponds to TRBD2 (6 bases). Between the trimmed V and J ends, which lost 1 base and 2 bases, there was a span of 19 bases. The CDR3 has 17 residues. Germline CDR1 is SGHNT and CDR2 is YYREEE (reference sequence). CDR3 amino acids: CASSLSISGTGAYEQYF. The CDR3 nucleotides read TGTGCCAGCAGCTTGAGTATTAGCGGAACGGGTGCCTACGAGCAGTACTTC.

The chain has TRBV7-9 and TRBJ2-7; 7 bases fit TRBD1. This CDR3 has 16 amino acids. The V and J ends lost 4 bases and 2 bases, in that order; junction bases with no gene match: 11. Germline CDR1 reads SEHNR; CDR2 reads FQNEAQ (reference sequence). The DNA for the CDR3 is TGTGCCAGCAGCTCGAGGGACAGCACTCCAACCTACGAGCAGTACTTC. Translating gives CASSSRDSTPTYEQYF.

In the case of this clonotype: This sequence may be a read error, since a much larger clone differs from it by one base. DNA for the CDR3: TGTGCCAGCAGCCTTGGACAGGGGGTGAACGTTCAGTACTTC. Protein: CASSLGQGVNVQYF. The rearrangement links TRBV12-3 or TRBV12-4 to TRBJ2-4, with 10 positions matching TRBD1. The CDR3 contains 14 residues. V dropped 6 bases and J dropped 11; count of bases not matched to a gene: 10.

This clonotype was observed a few times. The chain uses TRBV5-6 and TRBJ2-2; 9 nucleotides match TRBD2. The V gene end was trimmed by 2 bases and the J gene end by 2 bases; junction bases not matched to a gene: 7. Germline V gene data show CDR1 as SGHDT and CDR2 as YYEEEE. The CDR3 totals 17 residues. CDR3 DNA sequence: TGTGCCAGCAGCTTTTTAGCGGGGGTTCCAAACACCGGGGAGCTGTTTTTT. Translated: CASSFLAGVPNTGELFF.

This clonotype came up a few times. This chain joins TRBV27 and TRBJ2-2; D might be TRBD1 or TRBD2, each matching 6 bases. V lost 3 bases and J 0 bases, leaving 14 bases between the germline ends. The CDR3 runs 17 residues. In germline, CDR1 is MNHEY, CDR2 SMNVEV (reference sequence). CDR3 bases: TGTGCCAGCAGTTTTTTTTGGGGGGCGGCGAACACCGGGGAGCTGTTTTTT. It codes for CASSFFWGAANTGELFF.

In its sample, this clonotype was seen many times. This chain links TRBV5-1 with TRBJ2-3; 10 nucleotides align to TRBD2. The CDR3 has 19 residues. V dropped 4 bases and J dropped 0; count of bases not matched to a gene: 14. Germline V gene sequence: CDR1 SGHRS, CDR2 YFSETQ. As DNA, the CDR3 is TGCGCCAGCAGCCCCCCCGGGTCTAGCGGGGGCCTAAGCACAGATACGCAGTATTTT. It encodes CASSPPGSSGGLSTDTQYF.

This clonotype was counted many times. This rearrangement joins TRBV4-3 to TRBJ2-2, with D possibly being TRBD2 (5 bases). Looked up from germline, CDR1 is LGHNA and CDR2 is YSLEER. Trimming left V 1 base short and J 0 bases short, with 9 bases between. This CDR3 is built from 16 residues. The CDR3 loop reads CASSQAAGSNTGELFF. The CDR3, as DNA: TGCGCCAGCAGCCAAGCTGCGGGTTCGAACACCGGGGAGCTGTTTTTT.

This chain links TRBV7-2 with TRBJ2-2, with a tentative D call TRBD2 (6 bases). The CDR3 length is 18 residues. Germline V CDR1 and CDR2: SGHTA, FQGNSA. V was cut by 1 base and J by 5 bases, with 20 bases left in between. CDR3 loop: CASSLEVFLGAGTGELFF. CDR3 nucleotides: TGTGCCAGCAGCTTAGAGGTTTTTCTGGGAGCGGGTACCGGGGAGCTGTTTTTT.